A single sample is the source of the 13 T cell receptor beta chains below, sequenced in a study of T cell repertoires in cytomegalovirus infection. TCRdb re-called the reads with MiXCR, one entry per CDR3 protein. The sample consists of roughly 990,000 distinct CDR3 sequences, approximately 31% of them appearing once. No cognate antigen is known for these TCRs. This specimen was cultured CD8+ T cells from PBMCs, taken from culture after CMV antigen stimulation. The receptors were sampled from a human donor in good health (CMV status not recorded). Some clones in this sample may be carry-over from other donors' samples.

By sample share, this clonotype is medium-sized. The chain couples TRBV11-2 to TRBJ2-1; TRBD2 is a possible D gene (6 bases). The germline gives CDR1 SGHAT, CDR2 FQNNGV. The ends were cut back, 3 bases at V and 6 bases at J, with 12 bases in the middle. The CDR3 is 14 amino acids. The CDR3 DNA follows: TGTGCCAGCAGCTTGGCGGGAATTTCCAATGAGCAGTTCTTC. As protein: CASSLAGISNEQFF.

V usage is TRBV11-3 and J usage is TRBJ2-2; D perhaps matches TRBD2 (6 bases). The CDR3 loop spans 14 amino acids. The V gene lost 7 bases and the J gene lost 6 bases, with 15 bases spanning the gap. Germline V gene lookup returns CDR1 SGHNT and CDR2 YENEEA. The CDR3 DNA is TGTGCCAGCACCATCAGAGGCGGGGCCGGGGAGCTGTTTTTT. This gives the protein CASTIRGGAGELFF. Together with reference TRBV11-3 and TRBJ2-2, the CDR3 gives the full variable domain: EAGVVQSPRYKIIEKKQPVAFWCNPISGHNTLYWYLQNLGQGPELLIRYENEEAVDDSQLPKDRFSAERLKGVDSTLKIQPAELGDSAVYLCASTIRGGAGELFFGEGSRLTVL.

This clonotype was recorded a few times. V usage is TRBV6-2 or TRBV6-3 and J usage is TRBJ2-2; D is unresolved. V was pared by 5 bases and J by 7 bases, with 14 bases between. CDR1 is MNHEY, CDR2 SVGEGT, per germline. The CDR3 runs 14 residues. The CDR3 is CASSRNQAVGELFF. The CDR3 DNA sequence: TGTGCCAGCAGTCGCAACCAGGCGGTCGGGGAGCTGTTTTTT.

V and J are TRBV6-5 and TRBJ2-2, with unresolved D. The CDR3 length is 16 residues. Between the trimmed V and J ends, which lost 0 bases and 4 bases, there was a span of 12 bases. Looked up from germline, CDR1 is MNHEY and CDR2 is SVGAGI. In nucleotides, the CDR3 is TGTGCCAGCAGTTACTCGTCACAGCACCCCACCGGGGAGCTGTTTTTT. This sequence encodes CASSYSSQHPTGELFF.

V gene TRBV27 combines with J gene TRBJ2-3; D call uncertain. Trimming shortened V by 5 bases and J by 5 bases, and 14 bases separated the two germline ends. CDR3 length: 14 residues. Germline lookup yields CDR1 MNHEY and CDR2 SMNVEV (reference sequence). The CDR3, as DNA: TGTGCCAGCAGTCACCTCCCAAGACTAGATACGCAGTATTTT. This sequence encodes CASSHLPRLDTQYF.

This clonotype turned up a few times. This chain uses TRBV20-1 with TRBJ1-2; D remains unclear. V lost 2 bases, J lost 4 bases, and 14 bases lay in between. CDR1 is DFQATT and CDR2 is SNEGSKA in the germline V gene (reference sequence). CDR3 length equals 14 residues. The CDR3 DNA sequence: TGCAGTGCTAGACAGACCGAAATGGGCTATGGCTACACCTTC. Translation gives CSARQTEMGYGYTF.

The rearrangement joins TRBV20-1 to TRBJ2-3, with D unresolved. V was pared by 4 bases and J by 0 bases, with 20 bases between. Germline CDR1 is DFQATT and CDR2 is SNEGSKA (reference sequence). This CDR3 is 17 amino acids long. The CDR3 nucleotides are TGCAGTGCTATCCGTTCTGGCGCTCGGGCTAGCACAGATACGCAGTATTTT. It translates to CSAIRSGARASTDTQYF.

This clonotype was seen only a few times. The genes are TRBV6-2 or TRBV6-3 and TRBJ1-6, with D perhaps TRBD1 (5 bases). CDR3 length: 17 residues. Germline V CDR1 and CDR2: MNHEY, SVGEGT. V dropped 2 bases and J dropped 2 bases, with 13 bases sitting between them. The CDR3: CASSYPEGIAYNSPLHF. CDR3 nucleotides: TGTGCCAGCAGTTACCCCGAGGGGATCGCCTATAATTCACCCCTCCACTTT.

The chain joins TRBV27 to TRBJ2-3; unclear D gene. Between the trimmed V and J ends, which lost 0 bases and 3 bases, there was a span of 16 bases. This CDR3 is 17 amino acids long. The germline gives CDR1 MNHEY, CDR2 SMNVEV (reference sequence). The CDR3 nucleotides read TGTGCCAGCAGTTTATCGATGGCGGTGGTAGGGACAGATACGCAGTATTTT. It yields the protein CASSLSMAVVGTDTQYF.

The V gene is TRBV12-5, the J gene TRBJ1-2; D gene ambiguous. This CDR3 has 13 amino acids. The V end lost 6 bases, the J end lost 4 bases, and 12 bases lay between the germline ends. CDR1 is LGHNT, CDR2 FRNRAP, per germline. CDR3: CASGLGRGYGYTF. CDR3 DNA: TGTGCTAGTGGACTAGGACGGGGCTATGGCTACACCTTC.

The V and J genes are TRBV7-9 and TRBJ1-3; possible D gene TRBD1, 5 bases. Germline V gene lookup returns CDR1 SEHNR and CDR2 FQNEAQ (reference sequence). This CDR3 comprises 14 residues. Between the trimmed V and J ends, which lost 6 bases and 0 bases, there was a span of 9 bases. This CDR3 is CASRDGGSGNTIYF. The DNA for the CDR3 is TGTGCCAGCAGAGACGGGGGCTCTGGAAACACCATATATTTT.

The V gene is TRBV7-3, the J gene TRBJ1-5; D may be TRBD1 (5 bases). CDR1 SGHTA and CDR2 FQGTGA come from the germline V gene. The CDR3 extends over 13 amino acids. V was pared by 2 bases and J by 10 bases, with 12 bases between. The DNA for the CDR3 is TGTGCCAGCAGCTTAGGGGACGGTCAACCCCAGCATTTT. Amino acid sequence: CASSLGDGQPQHF.

This chain joins TRBV20-1 and TRBJ2-1; 12 nucleotides match TRBD2. Germline assignment: CDR1 DFQATT and CDR2 SNEGSKA (reference sequence). V shed 1 base, J shed 0 bases, and the junction held 1 base outside the gene matches. The CDR3 is made up of 16 amino acids. In DNA form, the CDR3 reads TGCAGTGCTAGAGCACTAGCGGGGGGCTCCTACAATGAGCAGTTCTTC. Translation gives CSARALAGGSYNEQFF.